These 8 T cell receptor beta chains share one sample of origin, sequenced in a study of cytomegalovirus exposure and HLA in healthy donors. The PCR had 60 Vbeta and 13 Jbeta primers. Using immunoSEQ multiplex PCR, the repertoire was profiled, and TCRdb retains in-frame clones only, with some absent. This repertoire includes 65,000 to 95,000 clones. What was sequenced was PBMCs. Receptors originate from a man under 40 in good health and CMV-seronegative.

The chain is built from TRBV5-1 and TRBJ2-1, with a weak D call TRBD2 (7 bases). V lost 2 bases, J lost 8 bases, and 17 bases lay in between. Germline CDR1 SGHRS, CDR2 YFSETQ. The CDR3 consists of 15 residues. The DNA of the CDR3 is TGCGCCAGCAGCTTTATGGGGGGGCAAGTAGATGAGCAGTTCTTC. Translating it yields CASSFMGGQVDEQFF.

The gene calls are TRBV13 and TRBJ2-1; 7 nucleotides agree with TRBD1. With V trimmed by 5 bases and J by 7 bases, 11 bases remained unmatched. CDR1 and CDR2 from the germline V gene are PRHDT and FYEKMQ (reference sequence). The CDR3 contains 15 residues. Here the CDR3 DNA reads TGTGCCAGCAGCGAAAGGGGGCTCCATCGGAATGAGCAGTTCTTC. Residues: CASSERGLHRNEQFF.

The V and J genes are TRBV4-3 and TRBJ2-1, with a weak D call TRBD2 (6 bases). V lost 0 bases and J 0 bases, leaving 9 bases between the germline ends. Germline V gives CDR1 LGHNA, CDR2 YSLEER. This CDR3 region has 16 residues. The CDR3 reads CASSQDRDFSYNEQFF. The CDR3 region has the DNA TGCGCCAGCAGCCAAGATCGGGACTTCTCCTACAATGAGCAGTTCTTC.

The V and J genes are TRBV28 and TRBJ2-1, with 11 bases that match TRBD2. Unmatched junction bases numbered 6, after V lost 5 bases and J lost 6 bases. Germline CDR1 and CDR2: MDHEN and SYDVKM. This CDR3 is built from 15 residues. The DNA of the CDR3 is TGTGCCAGCAGTCTCCCGGGACTAGCGGTCAATGAGCAGTTCTTC. It is translated as CASSLPGLAVNEQFF.

The chain employs TRBV5-1 and TRBJ2-5; D ambiguous. Germline-derived CDR1 and CDR2 are SGHRS and YFSETQ. CDR3 size: 12 residues. The CDR3 nucleotides read TGCGCTAGTCGTCCCGAACAGGAGACCCAGTACTTC. Encoded protein: CASRPEQETQYF.

The chain uses TRBV6-4 and TRBJ2-2; 9 bases agree with TRBD2. The J segment lost 2 bases and the V segment lost 0 bases, leaving 7 bases of the junction unmatched. The CDR3 spans 18 residues. The germline V gene encodes CDR1 MRHNA and CDR2 SNTAGT. The CDR3 region has the DNA TGTGCCAGCAGTGACTCGATAAGCGGGAGGTTAAACACCGGGGAGCTGTTTTTT. As protein: CASSDSISGRLNTGELFF.

The chain employs TRBV13 and TRBJ2-7; a weak D match, TRBD1 (6 bases). Germline V gene lookup returns CDR1 PRHDT and CDR2 FYEKMQ (reference sequence). V lost 5 bases, J lost 4 bases, and 18 bases lay in between. The CDR3 is 15 amino acids. In nucleotides, the CDR3 is TGTGCCAGCAGCACCCGGACAGAGGGATTGTACGAGCAGTACTTC. The encoded protein is CASSTRTEGLYEQYF.

Regarding this clone: The identical CDR3 is also encoded by other nucleotide sequences in the sample. This rearrangement joins TRBV6-5 to TRBJ1-1; D is perhaps TRBD1 (5 bases). Germline lookup yields CDR1 MNHEY and CDR2 SVGAGI. V was pared by 3 bases and J by 1 base, with 9 bases between. This CDR3 contains 14 residues. The CDR3 reads CASSYSGGNTEAFF. CDR3 in DNA: TGTGCCAGCAGTTATAGCGGGGGGAACACTGAAGCTTTCTTT.